This T cell receptor (beta chain) was found in a study of patients and donors after allogeneic stem cell transplantation. V was pared by 1 base and J by 3 bases, with 3 bases of the junction left unmatched. This CDR3 contains 14 residues. Germline V gives CDR1 SQVTM, CDR2 ANQGSEA. TCRdb processed the RT-PCR reads anew with MiXCR; each CDR3 protein has one entry. The data show approximately 29,000 distinct CDR3 sequences, around 33% seen once. The receptor was derived from a human donor who was either an allogeneic HSCT recipient or a stem cell or donor lymphocyte infusion donor (not recorded which). It is not recorded whose cells these are; they may come from a transplant donor. Sequencing used blood, either unsorted or a sorted T cell fraction (not recorded which). This rearrangement joins TRBV29-1 to TRBJ1-2, with 9 bases that match TRBD1. The CDR3 DNA is TGCAGCGTTGAAGGACAGGGGGTGGACTATGGCTACACCTTC. It yields the protein CSVEGQGVDYGYTF.